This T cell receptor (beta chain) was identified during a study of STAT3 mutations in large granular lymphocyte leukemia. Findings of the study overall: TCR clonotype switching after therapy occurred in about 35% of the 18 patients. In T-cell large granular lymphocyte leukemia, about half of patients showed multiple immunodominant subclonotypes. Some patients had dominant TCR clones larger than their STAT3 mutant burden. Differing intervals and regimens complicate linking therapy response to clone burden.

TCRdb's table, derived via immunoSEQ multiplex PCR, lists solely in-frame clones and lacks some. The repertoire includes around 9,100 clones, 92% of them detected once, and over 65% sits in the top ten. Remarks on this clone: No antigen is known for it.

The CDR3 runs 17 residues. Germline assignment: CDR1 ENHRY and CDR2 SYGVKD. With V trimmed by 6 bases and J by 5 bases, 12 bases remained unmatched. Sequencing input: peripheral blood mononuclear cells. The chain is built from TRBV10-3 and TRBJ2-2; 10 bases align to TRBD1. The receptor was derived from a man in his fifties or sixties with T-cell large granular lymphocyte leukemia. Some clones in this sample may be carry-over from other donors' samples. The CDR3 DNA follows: TGTGCCATCAGGGGAGACGGGACAGGGGATGGGACCGGGGAGCTGTTTTTT. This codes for CAIRGDGTGDGTGELFF.